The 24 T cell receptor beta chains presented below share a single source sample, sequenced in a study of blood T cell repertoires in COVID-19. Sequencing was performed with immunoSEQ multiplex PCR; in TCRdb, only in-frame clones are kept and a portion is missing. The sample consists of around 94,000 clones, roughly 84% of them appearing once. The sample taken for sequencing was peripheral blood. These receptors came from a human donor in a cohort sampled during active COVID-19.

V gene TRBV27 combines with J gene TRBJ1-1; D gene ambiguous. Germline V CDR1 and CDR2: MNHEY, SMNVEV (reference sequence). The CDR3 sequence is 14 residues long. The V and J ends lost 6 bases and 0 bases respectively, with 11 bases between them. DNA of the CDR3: TGTGCCAGCAGGACTAATCGGTTGAACACTGAAGCTTTCTTT. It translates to CASRTNRLNTEAFF.

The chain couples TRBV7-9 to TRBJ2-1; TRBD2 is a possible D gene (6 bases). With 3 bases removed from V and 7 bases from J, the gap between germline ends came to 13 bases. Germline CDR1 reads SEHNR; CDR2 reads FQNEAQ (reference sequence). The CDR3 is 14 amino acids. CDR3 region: CASSFGGIANEQFF. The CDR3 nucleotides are TGTGCCAGCAGCTTTGGGGGGATCGCAAATGAGCAGTTCTTC.

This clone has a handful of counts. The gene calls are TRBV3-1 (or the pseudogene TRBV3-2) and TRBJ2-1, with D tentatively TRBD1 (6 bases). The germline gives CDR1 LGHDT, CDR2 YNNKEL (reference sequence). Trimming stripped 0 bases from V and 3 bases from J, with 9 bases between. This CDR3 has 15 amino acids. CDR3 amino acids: CASSQDQGFYNEQFF. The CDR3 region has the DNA TGTGCCAGCAGCCAAGACCAGGGGTTCTACAATGAGCAGTTCTTC.

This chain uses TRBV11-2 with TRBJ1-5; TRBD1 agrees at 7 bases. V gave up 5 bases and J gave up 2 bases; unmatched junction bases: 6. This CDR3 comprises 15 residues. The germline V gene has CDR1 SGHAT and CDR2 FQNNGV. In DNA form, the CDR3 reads TGTGCCAGCAGCCCACAGGGGTTGGGCAATCAGCCCCAGCATTTT. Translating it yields CASSPQGLGNQPQHF.

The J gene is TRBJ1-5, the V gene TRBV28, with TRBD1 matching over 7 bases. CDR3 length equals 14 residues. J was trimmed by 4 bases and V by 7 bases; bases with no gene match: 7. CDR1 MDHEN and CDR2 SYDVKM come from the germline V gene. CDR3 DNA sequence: TGTGCCAGCACCCCCGGGACAGCAAATCAGCCCCAGCATTTT. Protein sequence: CASTPGTANQPQHF. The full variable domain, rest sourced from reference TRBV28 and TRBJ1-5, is DVKVTQSSRYLVKRTGEKVFLECVQDMDHENMFWYRQDPGLGLRLIYFSYDVKMKEKGDIPEGYSVSREKKERFSLILESASTNQTSMYLCASTPGTANQPQHFGDGTRLSIL.

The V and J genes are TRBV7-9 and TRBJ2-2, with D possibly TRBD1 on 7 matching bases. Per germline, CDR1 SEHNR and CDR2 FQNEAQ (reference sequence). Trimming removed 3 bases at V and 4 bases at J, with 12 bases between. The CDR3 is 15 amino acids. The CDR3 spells CASSFTQGGTGELFF. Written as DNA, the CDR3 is TGTGCCAGCAGCTTTACTCAGGGGGGCACCGGGGAGCTGTTTTTT.

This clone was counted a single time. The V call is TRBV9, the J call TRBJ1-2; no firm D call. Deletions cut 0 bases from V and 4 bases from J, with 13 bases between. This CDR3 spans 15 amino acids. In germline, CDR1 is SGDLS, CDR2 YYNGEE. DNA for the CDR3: TGTGCCAGCAGCGTAGGGGAAGGAGGAAGCTATGGCTACACCTTC. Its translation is CASSVGEGGSYGYTF.

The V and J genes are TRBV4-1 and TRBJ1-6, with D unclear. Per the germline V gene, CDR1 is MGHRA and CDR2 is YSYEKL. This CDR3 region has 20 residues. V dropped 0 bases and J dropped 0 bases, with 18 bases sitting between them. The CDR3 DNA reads TGCGCCAGCAGCCAAGATCGAAGCTGGCCCCGGAGCTCCTATAATTCACCCCTCCACTTT. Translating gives CASSQDRSWPRSSYNSPLHF.

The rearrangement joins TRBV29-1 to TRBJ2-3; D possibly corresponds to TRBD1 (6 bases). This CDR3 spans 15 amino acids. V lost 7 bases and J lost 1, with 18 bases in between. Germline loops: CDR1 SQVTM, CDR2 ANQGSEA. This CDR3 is CSAQIRAGGTDTQYF. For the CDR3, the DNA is TGCAGCGCCCAAATCCGGGCAGGGGGCACAGATACGCAGTATTTT.

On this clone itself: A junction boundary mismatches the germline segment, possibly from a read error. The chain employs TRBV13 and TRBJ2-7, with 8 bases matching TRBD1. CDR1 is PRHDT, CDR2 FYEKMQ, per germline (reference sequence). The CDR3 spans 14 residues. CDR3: CASSTRDRWYERNF. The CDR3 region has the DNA TGTGCCAGCAGCACCCGGGACAGGTGGTATGAGCGGAACTTC.

The CDR3 region is CASSSTSGGAYEQYF. The CDR3 region has the DNA TGTGCCAGCAGTTCCACTAGCGGGGGAGCCTACGAGCAGTACTTC. V usage is TRBV28 and J usage is TRBJ2-7; the match to TRBD2 covers 11 bases. V shed 4 bases, J shed 2 bases, and the junction held 4 bases outside the gene matches. Germline values: CDR1 MDHEN, CDR2 SYDVKM. The CDR3 extends over 15 amino acids.

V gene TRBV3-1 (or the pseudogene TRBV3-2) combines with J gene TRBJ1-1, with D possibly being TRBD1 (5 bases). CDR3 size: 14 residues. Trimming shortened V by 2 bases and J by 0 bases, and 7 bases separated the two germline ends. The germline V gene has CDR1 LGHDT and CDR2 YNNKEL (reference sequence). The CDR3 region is CASSQRGVNTEAFF. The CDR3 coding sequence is TGTGCCAGCAGCCAACGGGGGGTGAACACTGAAGCTTTCTTT.

The CDR3 DNA reads as TGTGCCACTCGGGATGCCATTCGAGAGACCCAGTACTTC. Its translation is CATRDAIRETQYF. V and J are TRBV12-3 or TRBV12-4 and TRBJ2-5; D may be TRBD2 (5 bases). CDR3 size: 13 residues. Deletions cut 10 bases from V and 4 bases from J, with 16 bases between.

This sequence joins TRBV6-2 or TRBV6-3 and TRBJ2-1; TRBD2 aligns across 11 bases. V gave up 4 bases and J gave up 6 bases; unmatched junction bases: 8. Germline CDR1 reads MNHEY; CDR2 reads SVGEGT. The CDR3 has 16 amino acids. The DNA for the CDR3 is TGTGCCAGCAGTTCGACTAGCGGGAAATATCGCAATGAGCAGTTCTTC. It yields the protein CASSSTSGKYRNEQFF.

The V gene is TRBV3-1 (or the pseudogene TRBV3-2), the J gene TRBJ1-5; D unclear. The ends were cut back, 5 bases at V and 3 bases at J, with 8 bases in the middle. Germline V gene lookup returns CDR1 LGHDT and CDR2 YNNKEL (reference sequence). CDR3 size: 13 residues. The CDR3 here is CASSLTINQPQHF. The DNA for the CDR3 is TGTGCCAGCAGCTTGACAATCAATCAGCCCCAGCATTTT.

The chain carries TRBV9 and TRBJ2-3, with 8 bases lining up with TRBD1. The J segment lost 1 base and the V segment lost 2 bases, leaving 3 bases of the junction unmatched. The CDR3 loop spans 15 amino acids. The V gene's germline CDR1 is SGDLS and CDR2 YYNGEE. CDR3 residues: CASSVRQGRTDTQYF. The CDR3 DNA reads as TGTGCCAGCAGCGTGCGACAGGGGCGCACAGATACGCAGTATTTT.

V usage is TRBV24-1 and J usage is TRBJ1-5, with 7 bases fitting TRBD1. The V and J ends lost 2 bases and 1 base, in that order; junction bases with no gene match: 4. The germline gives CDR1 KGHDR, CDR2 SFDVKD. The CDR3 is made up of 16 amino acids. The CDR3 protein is CATSDSTGKSNQPQHF. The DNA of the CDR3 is TGTGCCACCAGTGATTCGACAGGGAAGAGCAATCAGCCCCAGCATTTT.

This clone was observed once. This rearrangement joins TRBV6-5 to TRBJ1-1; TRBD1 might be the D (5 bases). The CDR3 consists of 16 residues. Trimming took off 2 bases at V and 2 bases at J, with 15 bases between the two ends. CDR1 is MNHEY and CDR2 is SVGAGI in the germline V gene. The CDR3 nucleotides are TGTGCCAGCAGTTACAGCCGGACAAGAACAAACACTGAAGCTTTCTTT. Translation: CASSYSRTRTNTEAFF.

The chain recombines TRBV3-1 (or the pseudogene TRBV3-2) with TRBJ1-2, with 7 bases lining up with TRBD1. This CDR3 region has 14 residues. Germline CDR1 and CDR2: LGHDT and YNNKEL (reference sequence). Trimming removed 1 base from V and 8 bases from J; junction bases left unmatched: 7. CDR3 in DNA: TGTGCCAGCAGCCAAGCCTGGACAGGACTGGGCTACACCTTC. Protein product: CASSQAWTGLGYTF.

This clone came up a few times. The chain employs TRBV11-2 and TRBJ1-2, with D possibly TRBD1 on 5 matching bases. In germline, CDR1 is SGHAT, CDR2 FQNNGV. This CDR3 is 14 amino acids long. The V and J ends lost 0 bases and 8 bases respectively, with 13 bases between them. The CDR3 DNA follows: TGTGCCAGCAGCTTAGATATCGGGGGATCAGGCTACACCTTC. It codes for CASSLDIGGSGYTF.

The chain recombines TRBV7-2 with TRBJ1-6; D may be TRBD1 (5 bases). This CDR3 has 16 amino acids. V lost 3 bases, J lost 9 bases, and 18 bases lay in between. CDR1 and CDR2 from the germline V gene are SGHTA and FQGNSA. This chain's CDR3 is CASSLEGPPWVSPLHF. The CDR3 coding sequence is TGTGCCAGCAGCTTGGAGGGGCCGCCGTGGGTTTCACCCCTCCACTTT.

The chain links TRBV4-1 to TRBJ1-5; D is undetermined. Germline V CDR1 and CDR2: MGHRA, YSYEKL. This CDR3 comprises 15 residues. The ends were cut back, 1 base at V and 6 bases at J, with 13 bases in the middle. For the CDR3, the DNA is TGCGCCAGCAGCCAAGGAGGGTCCGGGCTTCAGCCCCAGCATTTT. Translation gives CASSQGGSGLQPQHF.

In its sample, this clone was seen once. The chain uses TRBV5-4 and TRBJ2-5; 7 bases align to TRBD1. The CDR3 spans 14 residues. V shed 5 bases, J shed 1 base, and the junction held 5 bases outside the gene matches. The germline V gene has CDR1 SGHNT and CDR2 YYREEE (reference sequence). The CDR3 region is CASRGQMSQETQYF. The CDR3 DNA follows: TGTGCCAGCAGGGGACAGATGTCCCAAGAGACCCAGTACTTC.

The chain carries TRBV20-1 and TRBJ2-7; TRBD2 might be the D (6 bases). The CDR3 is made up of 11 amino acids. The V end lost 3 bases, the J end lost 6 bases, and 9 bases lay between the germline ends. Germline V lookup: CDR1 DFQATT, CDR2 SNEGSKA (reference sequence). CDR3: CSAREGSEQYF. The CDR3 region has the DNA TGCAGTGCTAGGGAGGGTAGCGAGCAGTACTTC.